One and the same sample provided the 4 T cell receptor beta chains below, sequenced in a study of cytomegalovirus exposure and HLA in healthy donors. Both 60 Vbeta primers and 13 Jbeta primers went into the PCR. TCRdb's copy holds only in-frame clones and misses some; the assay was immunoSEQ multiplex PCR. The table includes about 41,000 clones, 81% detected once. Material for sequencing was PBMCs. Source of these receptors: a man aged 50-60 years in good health and CMV-seronegative.

The chain couples TRBV4-2 to TRBJ2-5; 9 bases line up with TRBD1. The V segment lost 5 bases and the J segment 4 bases; nucleotides outside the gene matches: 2. The CDR3 loop spans 13 amino acids. In germline, CDR1 is LGHNA, CDR2 YNFKEQ. CDR3 sequence: CASSSGQGETQYF. The CDR3 region has the DNA TGTGCCAGCAGCTCGGGACAGGGAGAGACCCAGTACTTC.

This chain joins TRBV11-2 and TRBJ1-1, with 8 bases that match TRBD1. The CDR3 length is 13 residues. Trimming cost V 6 bases and J 12 bases; bases outside gene matches: 12. Germline CDR1 SGHAT, CDR2 FQNNGV. Here the CDR3 DNA reads TGTGCCAGCAGGCAGGCGACAGGGGCGATGACTTTCTTT. Amino acid sequence: CASRQATGAMTFF.

This clone was seen just once. The rearrangement links TRBV7-2 to TRBJ1-1; 9 positions agree with TRBD1. This CDR3 comprises 15 residues. Trimming at V came to 5 bases and at J to 2 bases, leaving 6 bases not matched to a gene. CDR1 is SGHTA and CDR2 is FQGNSA in the germline V gene. The CDR3 reads CASSRQGGQNTEAFF. The CDR3 region has the DNA TGTGCCAGCAGCAGACAGGGGGGACAAAACACTGAAGCTTTCTTT.

This clone has only one observation. This sequence joins TRBV18 and TRBJ2-5; D not certain. This CDR3 region has 12 residues. The ends were cut back, 3 bases at V and 2 bases at J, with 4 bases in the middle. Per the germline V gene, CDR1 is KGHSH and CDR2 is LQKENI. CDR3 protein: CASSPSQETQYF. The CDR3 DNA is TGTGCCAGCTCACCTAGTCAAGAGACCCAGTACTTC. The full variable domain, completed using reference TRBV18 and TRBJ2-5, is NAGVMQNPRHLVRRRGQEARLRCSPMKGHSHVYWYRQLPEEGLKFMVYLQKENIIDESGMPKERFSAEFPKEGPSILRIQQVVRGDSAAYFCASSPSQETQYFGPGTRLLVL.